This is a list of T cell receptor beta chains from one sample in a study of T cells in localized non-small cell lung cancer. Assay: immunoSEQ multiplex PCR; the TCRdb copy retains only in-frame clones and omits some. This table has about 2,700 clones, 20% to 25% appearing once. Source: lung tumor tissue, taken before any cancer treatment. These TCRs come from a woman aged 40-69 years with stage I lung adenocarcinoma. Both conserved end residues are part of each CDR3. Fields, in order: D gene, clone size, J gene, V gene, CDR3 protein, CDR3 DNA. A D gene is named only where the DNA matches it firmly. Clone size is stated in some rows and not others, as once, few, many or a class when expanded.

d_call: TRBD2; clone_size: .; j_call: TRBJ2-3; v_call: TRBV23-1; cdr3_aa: CASGSLWGTSGGSTDTQYF; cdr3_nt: TGCGCCAGCGGGTCATTATGGGGGACTAGCGGGGGTAGCACAGATACGCAGTATTTT
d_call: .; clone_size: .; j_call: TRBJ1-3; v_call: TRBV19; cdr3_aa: CASSIEGLLGNTIYF; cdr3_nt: TGTGCCAGTAGTATAGAAGGGCTTCTCGGAAACACCATATATTTT
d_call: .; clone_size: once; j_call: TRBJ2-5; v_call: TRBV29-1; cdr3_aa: CSVDRGYGETQYF; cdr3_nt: TGCAGCGTTGATCGGGGATATGGAGAGACCCAGTACTTC
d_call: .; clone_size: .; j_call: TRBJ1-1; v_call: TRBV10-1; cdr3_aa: CASSKEGIMNTEAFF; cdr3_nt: TGCGCCAGCAGTAAAGAGGGGATCATGAACACTGAAGCTTTCTTT
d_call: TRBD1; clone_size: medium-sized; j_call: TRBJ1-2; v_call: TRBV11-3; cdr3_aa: CASSPGTGTYYGYTF; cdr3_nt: TGTGCCAGCAGCCCGGGGACAGGGACCTACTATGGCTACACCTTC
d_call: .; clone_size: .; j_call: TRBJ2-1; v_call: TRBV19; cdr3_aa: CASSRAQGRLSSYNEQFF; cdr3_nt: TGTGCCAGTAGTAGGGCCCAAGGACGCTTGAGCTCCTACAATGAGCAGTTCTTC
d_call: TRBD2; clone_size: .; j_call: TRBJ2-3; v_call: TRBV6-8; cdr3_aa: CASSYATSGPDTQYF; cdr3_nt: TGTGCCAGCAGTTACGCGACTAGCGGCCCAGATACGCAGTATTTT
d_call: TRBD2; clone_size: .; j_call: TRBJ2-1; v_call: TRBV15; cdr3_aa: CATSRHSGGAWNEQFF; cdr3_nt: TGTGCCACCAGCAGACATAGCGGGGGGGCCTGGAATGAGCAGTTCTTC
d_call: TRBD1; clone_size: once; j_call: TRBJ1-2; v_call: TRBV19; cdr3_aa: CASSIGTGDHYGYTF; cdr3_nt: TGTGCCAGTAGTATCGGGACAGGCGATCACTATGGCTACACCTTC
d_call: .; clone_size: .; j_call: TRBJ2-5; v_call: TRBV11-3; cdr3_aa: CASSLSTAQETQYF; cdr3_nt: TGTGCCAGCAGTCTAAGCACTGCTCAAGAGACCCAGTACTTC
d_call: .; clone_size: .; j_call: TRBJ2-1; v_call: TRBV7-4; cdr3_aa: CASSFQGGILPEQFF; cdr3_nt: TGTGCCAGCAGCTTCCAGGGGGGGATCCTCCCTGAGCAGTTCTTC
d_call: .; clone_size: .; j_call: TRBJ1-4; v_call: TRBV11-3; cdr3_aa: CASSRSQDFLRGKLFF; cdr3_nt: TGTGCCAGCAGCCGATCGCAGGATTTCCTCAGGGGAAAACTGTTTTTT
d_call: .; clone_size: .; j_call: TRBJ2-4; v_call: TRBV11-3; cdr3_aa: CASSRMAQVTIQYF; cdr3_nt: TGTGCCAGCAGCCGTATGGCCCAAGTGACCATTCAGTACTTC
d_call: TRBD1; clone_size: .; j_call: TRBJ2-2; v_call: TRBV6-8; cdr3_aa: CASRRTGGSTGELFF; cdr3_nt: TGTGCCAGCAGGCGGACAGGGGGTAGCACCGGGGAGCTGTTTTTT